The sequence of this T cell receptor beta chain was determined in a study of control samples from healthy donors and cancer patients (TCRdb year 2020). Comments on this clone: What this receptor recognizes is not known. Base qualities are not provided; no much larger clone lies one nucleotide away. Other nucleotide sequences in the sample specify the same CDR3.

Library preparation was by the immunoSEQ multiplex PCR assay. Here the immuneACCESS table is served through TCRdb, limited to in-frame sequences with V and J called. Missing clones are a known gap in these copies; in checked studies unresolved V genes cover under half, and the rest lacks a known reason. The sample includes 100,000 to 150,000 clones, with under 95% observed a single time. The top ten clones comprise about 9% of the sample. This clonotype was sampled from a man younger than 35 in good health. What was sequenced was blood.

The bases read TGCGCCAGCAGCTTGGGACTAGCGGGGGGCACCGGGGAGCTGTTTTTT. It codes for CASSLGLAGGTGELFF. The chain couples TRBV5-1 to TRBJ2-2, and 13 bases in between align with TRBD2. From the cysteine up to the phenylalanine, the CDR3 has a length of 16 residues. Of the read, only the CDR3 DNA is kept; its 48 bases are in frame from base 1. Via the germline V gene, CDR1 is SGHRS and CDR2 YFSETQ. Germline trimming: 0 bases from V, 4 bases from J; junction bases outside gene matches: 0.